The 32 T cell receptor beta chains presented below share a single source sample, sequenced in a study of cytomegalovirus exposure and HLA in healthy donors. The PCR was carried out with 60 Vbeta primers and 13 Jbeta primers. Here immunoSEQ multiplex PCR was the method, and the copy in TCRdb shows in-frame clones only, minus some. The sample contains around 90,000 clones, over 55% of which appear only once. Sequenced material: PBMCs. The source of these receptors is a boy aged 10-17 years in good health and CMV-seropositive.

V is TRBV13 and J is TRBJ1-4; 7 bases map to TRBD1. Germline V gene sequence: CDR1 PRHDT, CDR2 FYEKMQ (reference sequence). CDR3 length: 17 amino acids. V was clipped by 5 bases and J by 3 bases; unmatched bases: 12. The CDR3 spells CASSQKNRGVANEKLFF. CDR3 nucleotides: TGTGCCAGCAGCCAAAAAAACAGGGGAGTAGCTAATGAAAAACTGTTTTTT.

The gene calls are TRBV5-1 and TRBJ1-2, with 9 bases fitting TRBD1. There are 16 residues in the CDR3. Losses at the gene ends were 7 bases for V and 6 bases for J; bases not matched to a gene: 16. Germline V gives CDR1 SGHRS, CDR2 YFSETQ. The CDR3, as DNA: TGCGCCAGCCAGTTTGCGCCGGGACAGGGTAATAATGGCTACACCTTC. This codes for CASQFAPGQGNNGYTF. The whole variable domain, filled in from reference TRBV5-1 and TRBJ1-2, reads KAGVTQTPRYLIKTRGQQVTLSCSPISGHRSVSWYQQTPGQGLQFLFEYFSETQRNKGNFPGRFSGRQFSNSRSEMNVSTLELGDSALYLCASQFAPGQGNNGYTFGSGTRLTVV.

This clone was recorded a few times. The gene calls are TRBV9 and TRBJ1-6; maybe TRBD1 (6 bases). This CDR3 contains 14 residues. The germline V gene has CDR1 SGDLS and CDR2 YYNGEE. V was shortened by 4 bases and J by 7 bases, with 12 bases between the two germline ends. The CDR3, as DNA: TGTGCCAGCAGCACCGGGACACAGAATTCACCCCTCCACTTT. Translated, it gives CASSTGTQNSPLHF.

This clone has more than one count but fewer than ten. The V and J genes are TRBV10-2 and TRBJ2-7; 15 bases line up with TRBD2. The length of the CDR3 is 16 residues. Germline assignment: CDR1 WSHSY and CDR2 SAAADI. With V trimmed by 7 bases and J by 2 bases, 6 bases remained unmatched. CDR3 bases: TGCGCCAGCACCGGGACTAGCGGGGGGATCACCTACGAGCAGTACTTC. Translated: CASTGTSGGITYEQYF.

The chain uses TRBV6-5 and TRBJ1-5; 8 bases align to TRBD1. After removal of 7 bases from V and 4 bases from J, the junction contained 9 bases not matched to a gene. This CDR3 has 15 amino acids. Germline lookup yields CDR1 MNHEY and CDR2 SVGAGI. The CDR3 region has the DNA TGTGCCAGCAAGACGGGACAGGAGGTAAATCAGCCCCAGCATTTT. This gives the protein CASKTGQEVNQPQHF.

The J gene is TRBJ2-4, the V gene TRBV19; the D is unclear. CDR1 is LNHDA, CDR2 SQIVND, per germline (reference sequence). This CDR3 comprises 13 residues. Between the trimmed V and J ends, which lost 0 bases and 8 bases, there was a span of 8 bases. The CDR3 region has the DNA TGTGCCAGTAGTATAGAGGTAGGAGACATTCAGTACTTC. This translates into CASSIEVGDIQYF.

The CDR3 DNA sequence: TGTGCCAGCAGCGTAGGGGGACAGCCGAGGTTCAATGAGCAGTTCTTC. The encoded protein is CASSVGGQPRFNEQFF. The chain couples TRBV9 to TRBJ2-1, with 7 bases aligning to TRBD1. V trimming: 0 bases; J trimming: 6 bases; junction bases outside the gene matches: 9. Germline loops: CDR1 SGDLS, CDR2 YYNGEE. The CDR3 loop spans 16 amino acids.

The DNA for the CDR3 is TGCGCCAGCAGCTTGTCTGGGCTAGCGGGATTGGACGAGCAGTACTTC. The encoded protein is CASSLSGLAGLDEQYF. This chain joins TRBV5-1 and TRBJ2-7, with 9 nucleotides matching TRBD2. Trimming cost V 1 base and J 5 bases; bases outside gene matches: 10. The CDR3 runs to 16 residues. CDR1 and CDR2 (germline): SGHRS, YFSETQ.

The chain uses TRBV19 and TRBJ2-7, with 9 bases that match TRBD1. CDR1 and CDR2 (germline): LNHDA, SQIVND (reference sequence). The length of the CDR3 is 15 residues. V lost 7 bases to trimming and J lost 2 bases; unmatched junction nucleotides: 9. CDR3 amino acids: CASKSLTGGAYEQYF. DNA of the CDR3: TGTGCCAGTAAATCCCTGACAGGGGGTGCCTACGAGCAGTACTTC.

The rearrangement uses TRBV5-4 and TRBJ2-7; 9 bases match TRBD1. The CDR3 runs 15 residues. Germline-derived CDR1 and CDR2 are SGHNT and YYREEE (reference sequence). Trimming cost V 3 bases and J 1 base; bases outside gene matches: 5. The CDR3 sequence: CASSSDRGTSYEQYF. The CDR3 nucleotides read TGTGCCAGCAGCTCGGACAGGGGAACGTCCTACGAGCAGTACTTC.

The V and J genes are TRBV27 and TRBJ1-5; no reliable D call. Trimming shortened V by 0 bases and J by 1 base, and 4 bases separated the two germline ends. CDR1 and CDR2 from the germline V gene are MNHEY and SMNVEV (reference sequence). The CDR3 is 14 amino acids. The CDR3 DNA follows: TGTGCCAGCAGTTTATCCGGGAGCAATCAGCCCCAGCATTTT. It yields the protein CASSLSGSNQPQHF.

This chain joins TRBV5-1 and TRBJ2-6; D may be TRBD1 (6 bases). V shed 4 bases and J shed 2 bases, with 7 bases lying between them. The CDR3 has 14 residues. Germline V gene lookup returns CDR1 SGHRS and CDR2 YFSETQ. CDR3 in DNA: TGCGCCAGCAGCCGGACAGCTGGGGCCAACGTCCTGACTTTC. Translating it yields CASSRTAGANVLTF.

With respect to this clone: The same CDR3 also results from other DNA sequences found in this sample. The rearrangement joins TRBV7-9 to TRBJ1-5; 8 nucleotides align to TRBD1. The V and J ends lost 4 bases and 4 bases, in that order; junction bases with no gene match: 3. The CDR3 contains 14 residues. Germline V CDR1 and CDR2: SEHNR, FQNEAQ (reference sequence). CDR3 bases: TGTGCCAGCAGCTCCGGACAGGGTAATCAGCCCCAGCATTTT. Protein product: CASSSGQGNQPQHF.

CDR3 sequence (DNA): TGCGCCAGCAGCCGCGTGGGACAGGGCCATGGCTACACCTTC. It codes for CASSRVGQGHGYTF. The chain joins TRBV4-1 to TRBJ1-2, with 9 bases matching TRBD1. The length of the CDR3 is 14 residues. Germline lookup yields CDR1 MGHRA and CDR2 YSYEKL. V was clipped by 4 bases and J by 6 bases; unmatched bases: 6.

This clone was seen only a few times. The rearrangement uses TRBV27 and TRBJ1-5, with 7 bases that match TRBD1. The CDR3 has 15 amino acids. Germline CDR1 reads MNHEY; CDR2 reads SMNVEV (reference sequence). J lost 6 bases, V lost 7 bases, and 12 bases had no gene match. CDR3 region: CASTWTGPGGQPQHF. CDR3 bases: TGTGCCAGCACCTGGACAGGCCCCGGCGGTCAGCCCCAGCATTTT.

CDR3: CASSLRSGSSSYEQYF. CDR3 DNA sequence: TGCGCCAGCAGCTTGAGGAGCGGGTCCAGCTCCTACGAGCAGTACTTC. The chain couples TRBV5-1 to TRBJ2-7, with D possibly matching TRBD2 (6 bases). This CDR3 is 16 amino acids long. Germline loops: CDR1 SGHRS, CDR2 YFSETQ. V dropped 1 base and J dropped 0 bases, with 14 bases sitting between them. The full variable domain, with the rest looked up from reference TRBV5-1 and TRBJ2-7, is KAGVTQTPRYLIKTRGQQVTLSCSPISGHRSVSWYQQTPGQGLQFLFEYFSETQRNKGNFPGRFSGRQFSNSRSEMNVSTLELGDSALYLCASSLRSGSSSYEQYFGPGTRLTVT.

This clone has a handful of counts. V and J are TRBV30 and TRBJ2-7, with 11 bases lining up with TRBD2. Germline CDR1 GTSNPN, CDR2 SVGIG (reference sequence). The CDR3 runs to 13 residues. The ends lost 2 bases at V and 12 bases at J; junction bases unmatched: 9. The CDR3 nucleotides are TGTGCCTGGAGTAGTACTAGCGGGAGAGTGGCGTACTTC. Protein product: CAWSSTSGRVAYF.

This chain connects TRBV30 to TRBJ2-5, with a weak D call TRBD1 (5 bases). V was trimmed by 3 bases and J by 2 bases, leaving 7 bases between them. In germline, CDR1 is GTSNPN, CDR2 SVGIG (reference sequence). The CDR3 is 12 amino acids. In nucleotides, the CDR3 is TGTGCCTGGAGCACAGGTCAAGAGACCCAGTACTTC. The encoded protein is CAWSTGQETQYF.

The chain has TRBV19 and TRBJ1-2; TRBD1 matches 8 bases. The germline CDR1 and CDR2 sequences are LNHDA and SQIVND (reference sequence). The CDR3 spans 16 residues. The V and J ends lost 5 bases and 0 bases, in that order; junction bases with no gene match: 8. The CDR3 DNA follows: TGTGCCAGTAGTCCCGCCGGGACAGGACCTAACTATGGCTACACCTTC. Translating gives CASSPAGTGPNYGYTF.

The CDR3 sequence is CASSLVGEQFF. The CDR3 bases are TGTGCCAGTTCTCTAGTGGGTGAGCAGTTCTTC. The V call is TRBV7-9, the J call TRBJ2-1; unclear D gene. The CDR3 runs to 11 residues. Trimming took off 9 bases at V and 9 bases at J, with 12 bases between the two ends. Germline V gene data show CDR1 as SEHNR and CDR2 as FQNEAQ (reference sequence). The variable domain in full, with the rest retrieved from reference TRBV7-9 and TRBJ2-1, is DTGVSQNPRHKITKRGQNVTFRCDPISEHNRLYWYRQTLGQGPEFLTYFQNEAQLEKSRLLSDRFSAERPKGSFSTLEIQRTEQGDSAMYLCASSLVGEQFFGPGTRLTVL.

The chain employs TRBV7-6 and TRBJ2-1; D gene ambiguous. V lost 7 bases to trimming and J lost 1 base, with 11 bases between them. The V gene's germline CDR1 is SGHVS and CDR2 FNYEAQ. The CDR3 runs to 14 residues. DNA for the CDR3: TGTGCCAGCACTCGTCCCCCTTCCTACAATGAGCAGTTCTTC. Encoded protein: CASTRPPSYNEQFF.

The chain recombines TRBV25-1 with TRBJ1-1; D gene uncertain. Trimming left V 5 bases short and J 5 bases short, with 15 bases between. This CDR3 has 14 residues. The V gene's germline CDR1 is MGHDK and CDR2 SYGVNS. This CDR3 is CASSFAGLGTEAFF. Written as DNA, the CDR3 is TGTGCCAGCAGTTTTGCGGGTTTAGGTACTGAAGCTTTCTTT.

CDR3: CASSDRRSRDRYEQYF. CDR3 coding DNA: TGTGCCAGCAGTGATCGACGGTCCCGGGACAGGTACGAGCAGTACTTC. The chain links TRBV25-1 to TRBJ2-7; TRBD1 agrees at 8 bases. The CDR3 is 16 amino acids. The germline gives CDR1 MGHDK, CDR2 SYGVNS. With 3 bases clipped from V and 4 bases from J, the junction kept 11 bases outside the gene matches.

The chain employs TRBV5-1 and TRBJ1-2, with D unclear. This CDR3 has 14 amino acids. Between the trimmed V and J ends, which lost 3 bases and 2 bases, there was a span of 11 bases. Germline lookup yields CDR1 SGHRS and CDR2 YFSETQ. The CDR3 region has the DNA TGCGCCAGCAGCTCCCCGGGTCAGAACTATGGCTACACCTTC. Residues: CASSSPGQNYGYTF.

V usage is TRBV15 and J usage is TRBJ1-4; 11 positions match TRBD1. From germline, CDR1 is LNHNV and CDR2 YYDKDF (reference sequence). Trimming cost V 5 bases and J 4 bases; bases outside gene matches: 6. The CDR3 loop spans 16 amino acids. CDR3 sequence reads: CATSPDRGHGNEKLFF. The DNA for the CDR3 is TGTGCCACCAGCCCGGACAGGGGGCACGGTAATGAAAAACTGTTTTTT.

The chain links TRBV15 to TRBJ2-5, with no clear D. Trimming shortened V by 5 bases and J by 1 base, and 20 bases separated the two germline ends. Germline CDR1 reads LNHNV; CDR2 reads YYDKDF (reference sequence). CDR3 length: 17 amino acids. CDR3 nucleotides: TGTGCCACCAGCCCTATCGACCCCAACAGCTTCCAAGAGACCCAGTACTTC. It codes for CATSPIDPNSFQETQYF.

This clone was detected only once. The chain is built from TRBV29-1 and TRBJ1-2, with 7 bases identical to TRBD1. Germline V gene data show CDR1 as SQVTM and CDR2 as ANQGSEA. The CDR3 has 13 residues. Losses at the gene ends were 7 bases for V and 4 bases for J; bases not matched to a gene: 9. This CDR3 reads CSARDRLSYGYTF. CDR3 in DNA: TGCAGCGCCCGGGACAGATTAAGCTATGGCTACACCTTC.

The CDR3 region is CASSFREGVGSYEQYF. The CDR3 DNA sequence: TGTGCCAGCAGCTTTCGTGAGGGTGTAGGATCCTACGAGCAGTACTTC. V is TRBV5-8 and J is TRBJ2-7, with a possible D match to TRBD2 (5 bases). V was trimmed by 2 bases and J by 1 base, leaving 16 bases between them. Germline-derived CDR1 and CDR2 are SGHTS and YDEGEE. The CDR3 runs to 16 residues.

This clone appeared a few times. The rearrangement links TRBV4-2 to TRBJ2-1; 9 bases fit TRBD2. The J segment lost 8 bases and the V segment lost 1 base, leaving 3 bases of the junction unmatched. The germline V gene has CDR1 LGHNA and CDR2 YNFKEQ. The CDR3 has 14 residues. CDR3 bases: TGTGCCAGCAGCCAAGGCAGCGGGGGGTATGAGCAGTTCTTC. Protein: CASSQGSGGYEQFF.

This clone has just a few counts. Here the CDR3 reads CAITWGGTEAFF. CDR3 nucleotides: TGTGCCATCACCTGGGGGGGAACTGAAGCTTTCTTT. The chain has TRBV10-3 and TRBJ1-1; D perhaps matches TRBD1 (5 bases). The CDR3 extends over 12 amino acids. V was shortened by 7 bases and J by 5 bases, with 11 bases between the two germline ends. CDR1 ENHRY and CDR2 SYGVKD come from the germline V gene.

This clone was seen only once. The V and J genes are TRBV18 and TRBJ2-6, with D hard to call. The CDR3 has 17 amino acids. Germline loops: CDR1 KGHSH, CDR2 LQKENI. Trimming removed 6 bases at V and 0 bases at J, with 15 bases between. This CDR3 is CASSPAPIGSGANVLTF. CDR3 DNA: TGTGCCAGCTCCCCTGCCCCAATCGGCTCTGGGGCCAACGTCCTGACTTTC.

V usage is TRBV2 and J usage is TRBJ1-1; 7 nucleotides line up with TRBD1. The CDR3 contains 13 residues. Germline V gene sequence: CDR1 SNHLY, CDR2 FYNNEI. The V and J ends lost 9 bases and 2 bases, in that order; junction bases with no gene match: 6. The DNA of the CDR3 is TGTGCCAGTGAGGGGGCCCGAAACACTGAAGCTTTCTTT. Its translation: CASEGARNTEAFF.